The entry below describes one T cell receptor beta chain. Antigen specificity is unknown. The data were taken from a study of T cell repertoires in cytomegalovirus infection. Turning to the study itself: HLA-B-restricted CMV epitopes that are well studied, plus recently identified HLA-C-restricted ones, were used by the study. Shared public TCR beta signatures pointed to both CMV infection and a matching HLA type.

From the reads, TCRdb called clonotypes with MiXCR, one entry per CDR3 protein. Of about 900,000 distinct CDR3 sequences listed, 31% are singletons. Study-level points and caveats: The response measured ex vivo was dominated by TCR beta clonotypes (HLA-C-restricted and CMV-specific). Using cumulative public TCR beta family frequency, the authors identified those who carried CMV together with the relevant HLA.

The receptor was derived from a human donor in good health (CMV status not recorded). Some clones in this sample may be carry-over from other donors' samples. Sequencing was performed on cultured CD8+ T cells from PBMCs, taken from culture after CMV antigen stimulation.

The CDR3 here is CASREAGEQFF. In DNA form, the CDR3 reads TGTGCCAGCAGAGAGGCAGGAGAGCAGTTCTTC. The V call is TRBV9, the J call TRBJ2-1, with D unresolved. The CDR3 contains 11 residues. With 5 bases removed from V and 10 bases from J, the gap between germline ends came to 10 bases. From germline, CDR1 is SGDLS and CDR2 YYNGEE.